The rows below give T cell receptor beta chains drawn from one sample of a study of PD-1 blockade in classical Hodgkin lymphoma. Repertoires were generated with immunoSEQ multiplex PCR, while TCRdb's copy carries only in-frame clones and drops some. The sample holds 150,000 or so clones, about 78% seen once. This specimen consisted of peripheral blood mononuclear cells (PBMCs), obtained before the second cycle of nivolumab. The receptors originated from a human donor with classical Hodgkin lymphoma. CDR3s include the opening cysteine and the closing phenylalanine or tryptophan. The D gene is left open where the match is weak. Size is stated for part of the rows, as once, few or many counts, or as a class when the clone is expanded.

V	D	size	J	CDR3	DNA
TRBV6-1	-	few	TRBJ1-4	CASGGTLNEKLFF	TGTGCCAGCGGCGGGACTCTTAATGAAAAACTGTTTTTT
TRBV6-5	TRBD1	-	TRBJ1-1	CASSYWTGETEAFF	TGTGCCAGCAGTTATTGGACAGGGGAAACTGAAGCTTTCTTT
TRBV10-3	-	-	TRBJ2-4	CAISEGGPWGNIQYF	TGTGCCATCAGTGAGGGTGGGCCCTGGGGAAACATTCAGTACTTC
TRBV19	-	-	TRBJ1-6	CASSISPRSPLHF	TGTGCCAGTAGTATCAGCCCCCGCTCACCCCTCCACTTT
TRBV6-1	-	-	TRBJ2-7	CASSEAGPYEQYF	TGTGCCAGCAGTGAAGCGGGCCCGTACGAGCAGTACTTC
TRBV4-2	-	-	TRBJ2-6	CASSQGTSSYSTGANVLTF	TGTGCCAGCAGCCAAGGGACGAGTAGTTATTCGACTGGGGCCAACGTCCTGACTTTC
TRBV5-1	TRBD1	-	TRBJ1-1	CASRRTGENTEAFF	TGCGCCAGCAGGCGGACAGGGGAGAACACTGAAGCTTTCTTT
TRBV5-1	-	-	TRBJ2-1	CASSFRFVSNEQFF	TGTGCCAGCAGCTTCAGGTTTGTAAGCAATGAGCAGTTCTTC
TRBV5-1	TRBD1	-	TRBJ1-4	CASSNGQGIYEKLFF	TGCGCCAGCAGCAATGGACAGGGGATTTACGAAAAACTGTTTTTT
TRBV6-5	-	-	TRBJ1-2	CASLSTAGHWGYTF	TGTGCCAGCTTAAGTACCGCGGGGCACTGGGGCTACACCTTC
TRBV7-3	-	-	TRBJ2-5	CASSSQGTEQETQYF	TGTGCCAGCAGCTCCCAGGGGACGGAGCAAGAGACCCAGTACTTC
TRBV2	TRBD1	-	TRBJ1-2	CASSTGGDYGYTF	TGTGCCAGCAGTACAGGGGGCGACTATGGCTACACCTTC
TRBV5-1	TRBD2	-	TRBJ2-7	CASSQGLANYEQYF	TGCGCCAGCAGCCAGGGACTAGCGAACTACGAGCAGTACTTC
TRBV9	-	-	TRBJ1-3	CASSDQGSGNTIYF	TGTGCCAGCAGCGACCAGGGCTCTGGAAACACCATATATTTT
TRBV19	TRBD2	-	TRBJ2-3	CASRGGSTDTQYF	TGTGCCAGTCGGGGGGGAAGCACAGATACGCAGTATTTT
TRBV7-9	-	-	TRBJ1-1	CASSLALSFENTEAFF	TGTGCCAGCAGCTTAGCGTTATCTTTTGAGAACACTGAAGCTTTCTTT
TRBV6-1	-	-	TRBJ1-5	CASSEAREMPQHF	TGTGCCAGCAGTGAAGCGAGGGAAATGCCCCAGCATTTT
TRBV11-2	TRBD2	-	TRBJ2-3	CASSWGGGRAPPWDTQYF	TGTGCCAGCAGCTGGGGAGGCGGGAGGGCCCCCCCGTGGGATACGCAGTATTTT